A single sample gave rise to the 18 T cell receptor beta chains below, sequenced in a study of cytomegalovirus exposure and HLA in healthy donors. The PCR ran on 60 Vbeta and 13 Jbeta primers. The repertoire was sequenced with immunoSEQ multiplex PCR; TCRdb's copy has only in-frame clones and lacks some. The data hold around 87,000 clones, with roughly three quarters observed a single time. Sequenced input: PBMCs. These receptors all stem from a middle-aged man in good health and CMV-seronegative.

This rearrangement joins TRBV28 to TRBJ1-3; TRBD1 aligns across 9 bases. V shed 5 bases, J shed 3 bases, and the junction held 5 bases outside the gene matches. The CDR3 sequence is 15 residues long. Germline CDR1 MDHEN, CDR2 SYDVKM. This chain's CDR3 is CASSTQGAGGNTIYF. CDR3 coding DNA: TGTGCCAGCAGTACACAGGGGGCAGGTGGAAACACCATATATTTT.

Comments on this clone: The germline gene is not matched at one end of the junction; a read error may be the cause. V gene TRBV7-9 combines with J gene TRBJ2-7; weak D call: TRBD2 (7 bases). CDR1 SEHNR and CDR2 FQNEAQ come from the germline V gene (reference sequence). The CDR3 length is 16 residues. This CDR3 is CSSSHGGAGPSYEQYF. In DNA, the CDR3 is TGTTCCAGCAGCCATGGGGGGGCTGGTCCTTCCTACGAGCAGTACTTC.

In its sample, this clone was seen once. The chain is built from TRBV18 and TRBJ1-1; 9 bases line up with TRBD1. Germline V gene sequence: CDR1 KGHSH, CDR2 LQKENI. The CDR3 sequence is 14 residues long. The V gene end was trimmed by 3 bases and the J gene end by 7 bases; junction bases not matched to a gene: 6. The CDR3: CASSPRQGEREAFF. For the CDR3, the DNA is TGTGCCAGCTCACCTAGACAGGGGGAACGTGAAGCTTTCTTT.

CDR3: CASRMTGTVNYGYTF. Here the CDR3 DNA reads TGTGCCAGTAGGATGACCGGGACAGTTAACTATGGCTACACCTTC. J is TRBJ1-2 and V is TRBV19; 7 bases align to TRBD1. V was clipped by 6 bases and J by 1 base; unmatched bases: 8. Germline V CDR1 and CDR2: LNHDA, SQIVND (reference sequence). The length of the CDR3 is 15 residues.

The chain has TRBV27 and TRBJ2-3; 9 positions agree with TRBD1. CDR1 is MNHEY and CDR2 is SMNVEV in the germline V gene (reference sequence). Losses at the gene ends were 7 bases for V and 4 bases for J; bases not matched to a gene: 15. This CDR3 region has 17 residues. The CDR3: CASNLKAGQGVSDTQYF. The CDR3 nucleotides are TGTGCCAGCAATCTTAAAGCGGGACAGGGTGTCTCAGATACGCAGTATTTT.

The chain has TRBV14 and TRBJ1-4; no firm D call. The CDR3 covers 14 residues. The germline V gene has CDR1 SGHDN and CDR2 FVKESK. With 1 base removed from V and 8 bases from J, the gap between germline ends came to 11 bases. In nucleotides, the CDR3 is TGTGCCAGCAGCCAAGGAGGGTTCGGGGAAAAACTGTTTTTT. Amino acid sequence: CASSQGGFGEKLFF.

This chain's CDR3 is CATLQQGNTGELFF. In DNA, the CDR3 is TGTGCCACTCTCCAACAGGGTAACACCGGGGAGCTGTTTTTT. The chain uses TRBV19 and TRBJ2-2, with a weak D call TRBD1 (6 bases). V was trimmed by 10 bases and J by 2 bases, leaving 14 bases between them. The CDR3 runs to 14 residues. From germline, CDR1 is LNHDA and CDR2 SQIVND (reference sequence).

This chain uses TRBV7-8 with TRBJ2-3, with 11 bases fitting TRBD2. J was trimmed by 4 bases and V by 6 bases; bases with no gene match: 6. CDR1 and CDR2 (germline): SGHVS, FQNEAQ. CDR3 length: 15 amino acids. The CDR3 nucleotides read TGTGCCAGCAGTTTTAGCGGGGGGGCCTCAGATACGCAGTATTTT. As protein: CASSFSGGASDTQYF.

J is TRBJ2-7 and V is TRBV28; 12 bases are a match to TRBD2. The V and J ends lost 3 bases and 2 bases, in that order; junction bases with no gene match: 14. The CDR3 contains 19 residues. From germline, CDR1 is MDHEN and CDR2 SYDVKM. The CDR3 bases are TGTGCCAGCAGTTTCCTCACTAGCGGGGGGTTCTTTTACACCTACGAGCAGTACTTC. This sequence encodes CASSFLTSGGFFYTYEQYF.

The chain uses TRBV6-4 and TRBJ1-5; D unresolved. V lost 3 bases and J lost 6, with 9 bases in between. CDR1 is MRHNA and CDR2 is SNTAGT in the germline V gene. The length of the CDR3 is 13 residues. CDR3 residues: CASSEVSGQPQHF. The CDR3 coding sequence is TGTGCCAGCAGTGAAGTGTCCGGTCAGCCCCAGCATTTT.

V and J are TRBV27 and TRBJ1-2; D is unclear. Trimming pared 6 bases from V and 7 bases from J, leaving 15 bases between. The CDR3 is 13 amino acids. Per germline, CDR1 MNHEY and CDR2 SMNVEV (reference sequence). CDR3 DNA sequence: TGTGCCAGCAGAGCCAATCAAGCGGCTGGCTACACCTTC. Residues: CASRANQAAGYTF.

The V gene is TRBV7-3, the J gene TRBJ2-1, with 11 bases aligning to TRBD2. The CDR3 sequence is 16 residues long. The germline gives CDR1 SGHTA, CDR2 FQGTGA. With 2 bases clipped from V and 5 bases from J, the junction kept 5 bases outside the gene matches. As DNA, the CDR3 is TGTGCCAGCAGCTTAGTTCCACTAGCGGGGGACAATGAGCAGTTCTTC. It is translated as CASSLVPLAGDNEQFF.

This clone occurred a few times. The V gene is TRBV4-3, the J gene TRBJ1-1; D ambiguous. This CDR3 region has 15 residues. Germline CDR1 and CDR2: LGHNA and YSLEER. V was shortened by 0 bases and J by 1 base, with 9 bases between the two germline ends. The CDR3 DNA sequence: TGCGCCAGCAGCCAAGATAATCACAGGAACACTGAAGCTTTCTTT. Translating gives CASSQDNHRNTEAFF.

The V and J genes are TRBV28 and TRBJ1-5, with a possible D match to TRBD1 (6 bases). V was pared by 4 bases and J by 6 bases, with 19 bases between. Germline lookup yields CDR1 MDHEN and CDR2 SYDVKM. This CDR3 contains 16 residues. CDR3 in amino acids: CASSYPTGGALQPQHF. The CDR3 DNA is TGTGCCAGCAGTTACCCTACGGGGGGGGCGCTTCAGCCCCAGCATTTT.

V and J are TRBV28 and TRBJ2-5; possible D gene TRBD2, 6 bases. The J call may be in error: the DNA end matches TRBJ2-7 better. CDR1 MDHEN and CDR2 SYDVKM come from the germline V gene. The CDR3 runs 15 residues. CDR3 protein: CASRLIGTGTYEQYF. The CDR3 DNA reads TGTGCCAGCAGGCTCATAGGGACTGGAACCTACGAGCAGTACTTC.

This clone came up a few times. The genes are TRBV7-2 and TRBJ2-1; 11 nucleotides line up with TRBD2. The CDR3 has 20 amino acids. Germline values: CDR1 SGHTA, CDR2 FQGNSA. Germline trimming cut 0 bases from V and 3 bases from J; bases unmatched to any gene: 13. This CDR3 reads CASSLADGLAGGPLYNEQFF. The CDR3 DNA sequence: TGTGCCAGCAGCTTAGCAGATGGGCTAGCGGGGGGCCCTCTCTACAATGAGCAGTTCTTC.

This clone was counted a few times. The genes are TRBV5-5 and TRBJ1-4; D might be TRBD1 (6 bases). In germline, CDR1 is SGHKS, CDR2 YYEKEE (reference sequence). CDR3 length: 11 residues. V lost 2 bases, J lost 16 bases, and 12 bases lay in between. The DNA of the CDR3 is TGTGCCAGCAGCTTTGGACAGTCAGAGTTTTTT. This gives the protein CASSFGQSEFF.

J is TRBJ2-3 and V is TRBV7-2, with TRBD2 matching 8 bases. Germline CDR1 and CDR2: SGHTA and FQGNSA. The CDR3 extends over 15 amino acids. The V segment lost 4 bases and the J segment 4 bases; nucleotides outside the gene matches: 7. CDR3 amino acids: CASSSAGAVADTQYF. DNA of the CDR3: TGTGCCAGCAGCTCAGCGGGGGCGGTGGCAGATACGCAGTATTTT.